The T cell receptor beta chain described here comes from a study of shared clonotypes between healthy human individuals. Assay: immunoSEQ multiplex PCR; the TCRdb copy retains only in-frame clones and omits some. The sample includes around 600,000 clones, 90% to 95% of them seen just once. J was trimmed by 6 bases and V by 2 bases; bases with no gene match: 3. Germline lookup yields CDR1 MNHNY and CDR2 SVGAGI (reference sequence). The CDR3 is made up of 14 amino acids. This clone was recorded only once. Naive CD8 isolation took CD45RO-negative cells positively selected for CCR7 and excluded terminally differentiated effector memory CD45RA+ cells.

Source material: naive CD8+ T cells sorted from blood. V is TRBV6-6 and J is TRBJ1-2, with 10 bases fitting TRBD1. This TCR was recovered from a woman aged 25-40 years in good health. The CDR3 here is CASSYDRGRDGYTF. The CDR3 DNA sequence: TGTGCCAGCAGTTACGACAGGGGGCGGGATGGCTACACCTTC.